This T cell receptor beta chain was found in a study of blood T cell repertoires in COVID-19. Authors' data handling: Reference gene primer amplification in the assay estimated nucleated cell counts. The method was immunoSEQ multiplex PCR; TCRdb's version includes in-frame clones alone and lacks a portion of them. V, J and clone size were drawn from that table, and D and trimming were deduced from the DNA. Of some 320,000 clones listed, 89% are singletons. This clone appeared once. CDR1 and CDR2 from the germline V gene are SGHRS and YFSETQ. CDR3 size: 16 residues. The V segment lost 0 bases and the J segment 4 bases; nucleotides outside the gene matches: 5. In terms of age and location, participants ranged from roughly 18 to 100 years and lived in around 22 US areas. In assigning cohorts, the study relied on participant-reported clinical history. Exposed enrollees had met someone with a PCR-confirmed or clinician-diagnosed COVID-19 case at some point within the 2 weeks before study entry.

Sequenced material: PBMCs or T cells enriched from blood (not recorded which). The clonotype comes from a woman in her 50s who had been exposed to COVID-19. The rearrangement links TRBV5-1 to TRBJ2-2, with 8 bases lining up with TRBD1. In DNA, the CDR3 is TGCGCCAGCAGCTTGGTAGGACAGGGCACCACCGGGGAGCTGTTTTTT. Translation gives CASSLVGQGTTGELFF.